This TCR beta chain was profiled in a study of T cell responses to AZD1222 COVID-19 vaccine (dated by TCRdb to the early 2020s). With regard to the full study: A total of under 250 trial participants underwent TCR sequencing, of whom nearly 210 had received two doses of AZD1222 and 26 had received two doses of the MenACWY control vaccine. Trial participants were enrolled by age into subgroups of 18-55, 56-69 and 70-plus years, and around 150, 28 and 57 TCR-sequenced participants, respectively, were included in these subgroups. Points the paper makes about the study in general: Most participants were white British and females outnumbered males, and the authors suggested that clonal diversity may have been underestimated. Conclusions about previously exposed vaccinees are limited, since just a handful of AZD1222 recipients were seropositive for SARS-CoV-2 at baseline. Because no day 14 peak-response samples were available, repertoires were characterized only after the peak T cell response. Epitopes outside the regions mutated in the B.1.351 and B.1.1.7 variants were reportedly recognized by nearly half of the unique spike-specific TCRs. The 56-69-year group was small, and its depth increase did not reach significance, likely because of low power. Spike-specific TCR breadth and depth rose significantly after two AZD1222 doses compared with day 0 and with MenACWY recipients. Vaccine-associated CD4 TCRs spanned the whole spike protein, with dominant responses in regions 160-218 and 743-854.

The time point label here, explained by the study, means: about 28 days (+/-7) after the second vaccine dose. AZD1222 recipients whose second dose came at about 4 weeks and those whose second dose came at about 12 weeks were combined into one group, since spike-specific TCR depth and breadth did not differ between the two schedules. The vaccinee samples were drawn from two UK trials, COV001 and COV002, one of which was a single-blind randomized controlled phase 2/3 trial testing AZD1222 (ChAdOx1 nCoV-19) in healthy adults. Trial participant PBMC samples were collected at day 0 and day 28 after the second dose for TCRbeta chain sequencing. Notes on this clone: Its specific antigen is unknown. The record has no base qualities; no much larger clone is one base away.

Per the germline V gene, SGHAT is the CDR1 and FQNNGV is the CDR2. Spanning cysteine to phenylalanine, the CDR3 consists of 16 amino acids. Solely the CDR3 DNA is kept, with 48 bases framed from the first base. V and J are truncated by 5 bases and 5 bases respectively, leaving an intervening sequence of 21 bases. The CDR3 regions of human TCRbeta chains were analyzed by immunosequencing. The source study handled its data this way. Repertoire TCRs were matched against a reference library of SARS-CoV-2-specific TCRs generated with the MIRA antigen-specificity platform. Breadth was defined as the fraction of unique TCRs that were SARS-CoV-2-associated, and depth was defined as the fraction of total T cells that were SARS-CoV-2-associated. Using the MIRA data, each spike-specific TCR was mapped to the spike region that the TCR reacts to and placed in a CD4 or CD8 class. Log10-transformed breadth and depth values were compared by one-way ANOVA with Sidak's multiple comparisons tests. In TCRdb, the immuneACCESS table is reduced to in-frame sequences with V and J assigned. These tables do not hold every clone; where another copy was compared, an unresolved V gene accounts for under half, and the others remain unexplained. V and J calls and clone size are as listed in that table; D and trimming were resolved from the DNA. The sample records some 170,000 clones, about 91% of which are singletons. The ten most abundant clones make up 1% to 1.4% of the sample.

Material: peripheral blood, obtained 28 days after the second AZD1222 dose. This receptor was identified in an adult who received the AZD1222 COVID-19 vaccine. The V gene is TRBV11-2 and the J gene is TRBJ2-5; the D region possibly corresponds to TRBD2 (5 bases align). The CDR3 corresponds to CASSPVSGWFMETQYF. The nucleotides read TGTGCCAGCAGCCCCGTGTCGGGGTGGTTCATGGAGACCCAGTACTTC.